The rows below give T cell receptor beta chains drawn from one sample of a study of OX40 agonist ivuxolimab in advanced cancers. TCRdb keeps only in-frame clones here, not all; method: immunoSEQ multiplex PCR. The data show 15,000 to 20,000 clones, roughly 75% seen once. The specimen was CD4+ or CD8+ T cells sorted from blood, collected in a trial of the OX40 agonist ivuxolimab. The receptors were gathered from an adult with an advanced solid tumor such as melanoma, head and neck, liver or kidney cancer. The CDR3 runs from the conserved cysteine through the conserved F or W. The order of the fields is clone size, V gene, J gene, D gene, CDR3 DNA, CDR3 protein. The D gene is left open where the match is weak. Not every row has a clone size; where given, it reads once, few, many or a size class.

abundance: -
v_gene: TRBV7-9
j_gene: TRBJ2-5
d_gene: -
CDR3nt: TGTGCCAGCAGCTCGGGGGAGGAGGGGCAGACCCAGTACTTC
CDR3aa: CASSSGEEGQTQYF

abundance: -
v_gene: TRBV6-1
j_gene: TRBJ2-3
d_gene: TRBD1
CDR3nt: TGTGCCAGCAGTGAAAAACGGGACAGCAGGGGCACAGATACGCAGTATTTT
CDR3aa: CASSEKRDSRGTDTQYF

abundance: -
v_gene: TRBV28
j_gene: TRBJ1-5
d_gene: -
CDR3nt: TGTGCCAGCAGTTTAGTATATGTCAGGGATCGCTATCAGCCCCAGCATTTT
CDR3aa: CASSLVYVRDRYQPQHF

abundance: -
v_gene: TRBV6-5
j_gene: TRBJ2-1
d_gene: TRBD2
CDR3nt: TGTGCCAGCAGTTACTCGCTAGCGGGAGGTGAGCAGTTCTTC
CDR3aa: CASSYSLAGGEQFF

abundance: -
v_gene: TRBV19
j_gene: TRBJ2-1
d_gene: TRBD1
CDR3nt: TGTGCCAGTAGTATAGTTGGGGGGGGACAGGGGCTGTTCTTC
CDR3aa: CASSIVGGGQGLFF

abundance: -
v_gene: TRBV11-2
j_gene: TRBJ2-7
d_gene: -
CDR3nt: TGTGCCAGCAGCACCCCCGGGTACCACGAGCAGTACTTC
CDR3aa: CASSTPGYHEQYF

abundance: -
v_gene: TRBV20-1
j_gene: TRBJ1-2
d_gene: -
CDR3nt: TGCAGTGCTAGGCCTGCTGGCTACACCTTC
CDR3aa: CSARPAGYTF

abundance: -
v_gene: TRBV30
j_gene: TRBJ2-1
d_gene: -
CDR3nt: TGTGCCTGGACCCCGGGATCTACTTACAATGAGCAGTTCTTC
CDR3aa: CAWTPGSTYNEQFF

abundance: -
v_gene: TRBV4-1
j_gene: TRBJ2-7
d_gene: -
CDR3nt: TGCGCCAGCAGCCAAGAGGGCGGGCTCGTCTACGAGCAGTACTTC
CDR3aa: CASSQEGGLVYEQYF

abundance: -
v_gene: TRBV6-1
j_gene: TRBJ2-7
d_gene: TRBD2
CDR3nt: TGTGCCAGCTCAACGGGGGGCTACGAGCAGTACTTC
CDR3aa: CASSTGGYEQYF

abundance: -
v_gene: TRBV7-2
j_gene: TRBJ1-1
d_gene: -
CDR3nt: TGTGCCAGCAGCTTCAAGAGGAACACTGAAGCTTTCTTT
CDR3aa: CASSFKRNTEAFF

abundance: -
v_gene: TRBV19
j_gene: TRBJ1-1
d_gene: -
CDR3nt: TGTGCCAGTAGCAATGGGGCCAGTGAAGCTTTCTTT
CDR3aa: CASSNGASEAFF

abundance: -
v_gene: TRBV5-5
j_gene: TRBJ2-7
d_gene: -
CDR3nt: TGTGCCAGCAGCTTGGAAGGGACATGGGTTTACGAGCAGTACTTC
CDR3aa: CASSLEGTWVYEQYF

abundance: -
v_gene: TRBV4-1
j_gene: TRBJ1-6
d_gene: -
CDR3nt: TGCGCCAGCAGCCAAGAACGGTTTAGTAATTCACCCCTCCACTTT
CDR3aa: CASSQERFSNSPLHF

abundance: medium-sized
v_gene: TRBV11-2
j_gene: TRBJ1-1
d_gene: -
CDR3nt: TGTGCCAGCAGCCTGGGTGTGGGACGTGAAGCTTTCTTT
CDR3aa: CASSLGVGREAFF

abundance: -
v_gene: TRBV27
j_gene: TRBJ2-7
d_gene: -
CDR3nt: TGTGCCAGCAGTTTACAGGGTTCCTACGAGCAGTACTTC
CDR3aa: CASSLQGSYEQYF

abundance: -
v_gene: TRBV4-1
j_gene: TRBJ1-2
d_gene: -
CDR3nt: TGCGCCAGCAGCCAAGAAGGGATAGGTACCTATGGCTACACCTTC
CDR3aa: CASSQEGIGTYGYTF

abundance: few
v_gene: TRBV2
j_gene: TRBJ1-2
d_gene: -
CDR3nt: TGTGCCAGCAGTGAAGTGCGGTCCGCTGGCTACACCTTC
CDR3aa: CASSEVRSAGYTF

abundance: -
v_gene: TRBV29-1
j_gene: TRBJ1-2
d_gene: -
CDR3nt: TGCAGCGTTAAAACCGATAGCGGGGCCTATGGCTACACCTTC
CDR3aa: CSVKTDSGAYGYTF

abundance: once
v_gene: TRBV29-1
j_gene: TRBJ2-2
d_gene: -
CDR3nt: TGCAGCGTTGAATCAAGCGGGTCGAACACCGGGGAGCTGTTTTTT
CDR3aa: CSVESSGSNTGELFF

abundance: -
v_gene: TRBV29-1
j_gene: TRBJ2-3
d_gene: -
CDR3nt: TGCAGCGTTGACGGGGGGCCAGATACGCAGTATTTT
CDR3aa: CSVDGGPDTQYF

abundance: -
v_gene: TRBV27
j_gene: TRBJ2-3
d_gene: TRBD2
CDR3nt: TGTGCCAGCAGTTTAGCCACGGGACTAGCGGGCTCTAGCACAGATACGCAGTATTTT
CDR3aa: CASSLATGLAGSSTDTQYF

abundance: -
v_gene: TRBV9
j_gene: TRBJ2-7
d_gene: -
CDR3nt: TGTGCCAGCAGCGTAGGGAAGGAATTCTCCTACGAGCAGTACTTC
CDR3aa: CASSVGKEFSYEQYF

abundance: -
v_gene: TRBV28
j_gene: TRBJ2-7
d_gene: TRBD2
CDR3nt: TGTGCCAGCAGTCATGAGCGGGAAAGCTCCTACGAGCAGTACTTC
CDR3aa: CASSHERESSYEQYF

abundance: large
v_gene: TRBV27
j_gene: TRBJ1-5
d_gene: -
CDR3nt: TGTGCCAGCAGTTTACGGCCGGGTGGAGACCAGCCCCAGCATTTT
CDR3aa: CASSLRPGGDQPQHF

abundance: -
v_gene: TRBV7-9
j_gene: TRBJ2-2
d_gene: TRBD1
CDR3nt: TGTGCCAGCAGCGGAGAAGGGACAGCGAACACCGGGGAGCTGTTTTTT
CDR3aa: CASSGEGTANTGELFF

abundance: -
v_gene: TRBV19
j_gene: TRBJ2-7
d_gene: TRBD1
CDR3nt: TGTGCCAGTAGGGACAGGGGGCATTACGAGCAGTACTTC
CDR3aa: CASRDRGHYEQYF

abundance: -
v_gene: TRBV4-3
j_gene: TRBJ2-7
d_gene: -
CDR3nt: TGCGCCAGCCGAGAGAACCGGGGAAGCGGCGAGCAGTACTTC
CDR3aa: CASRENRGSGEQYF

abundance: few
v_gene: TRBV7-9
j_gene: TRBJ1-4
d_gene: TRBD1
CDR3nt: TGTGCCAGCAGCCGGGAGACAGGGATAAATGAAAAACTGTTTTTT
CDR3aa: CASSRETGINEKLFF

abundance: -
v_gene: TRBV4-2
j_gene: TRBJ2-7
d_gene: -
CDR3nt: TGTGCCAGCAGCAGCAGGGGCGAGCAGTACTTC
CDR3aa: CASSSRGEQYF

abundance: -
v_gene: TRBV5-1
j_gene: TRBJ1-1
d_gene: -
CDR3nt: TGCGCCAGCAGCTTGAGGGTGAACACTGAAGCTTTCTTT
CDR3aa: CASSLRVNTEAFF

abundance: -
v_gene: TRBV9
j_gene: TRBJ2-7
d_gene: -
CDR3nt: TGTGCCAGCAGCGTAGATGGGACTTCGCCCTACGAGCAGTACTTC
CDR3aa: CASSVDGTSPYEQYF

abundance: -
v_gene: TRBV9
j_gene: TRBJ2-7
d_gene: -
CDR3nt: TGTGCCAGCAGCGTAGGAGAGGGGGTCTACTACGAGCAGTACTTC
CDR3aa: CASSVGEGVYYEQYF

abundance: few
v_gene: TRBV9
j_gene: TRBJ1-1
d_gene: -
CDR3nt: TGTGCCAGCAGCCCCCGGGAGGGGATGAACACTGAAGCTTTCTTT
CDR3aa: CASSPREGMNTEAFF

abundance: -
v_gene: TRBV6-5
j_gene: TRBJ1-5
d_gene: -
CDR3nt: TGTGCCAGCAGCTTGAAGTATAGCAATCAGCCCCAGCATTTT
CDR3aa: CASSLKYSNQPQHF

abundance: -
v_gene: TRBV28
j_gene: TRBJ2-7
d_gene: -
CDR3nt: TGTGCCAGCAGTTTTAGTTGGGACGGAACCTACGAGCAGTACTTC
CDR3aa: CASSFSWDGTYEQYF

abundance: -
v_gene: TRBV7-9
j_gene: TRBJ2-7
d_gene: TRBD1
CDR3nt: TGTGCCAGCAGCCTCGGGACAGAATTCTCCTACGAGCAGTACTTC
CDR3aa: CASSLGTEFSYEQYF

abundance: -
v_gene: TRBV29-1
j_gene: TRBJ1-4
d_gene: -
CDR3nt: TGCAGCGTTGGGGTGACAGGCCGTCCAAATGAAAAACTGTTTTTT
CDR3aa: CSVGVTGRPNEKLFF

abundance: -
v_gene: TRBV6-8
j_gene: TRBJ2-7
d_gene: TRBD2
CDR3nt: TGTGCCAGCAGTTACTATCCGGGCGGGAGGGGTGAGCAGTACTTC
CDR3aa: CASSYYPGGRGEQYF

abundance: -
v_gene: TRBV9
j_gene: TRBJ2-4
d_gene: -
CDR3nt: TGTGCCAGCAGCCCGCGGGGTAATCGGAACATTCAGTACTTC
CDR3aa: CASSPRGNRNIQYF

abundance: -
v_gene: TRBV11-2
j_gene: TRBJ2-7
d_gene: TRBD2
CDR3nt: TGTGCCAGCAGCTTTTCCGGGACTAGCGGGCAAGAGCAGTACTTC
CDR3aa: CASSFSGTSGQEQYF

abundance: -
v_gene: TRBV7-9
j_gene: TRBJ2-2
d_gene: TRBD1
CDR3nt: TGTGCCAGCTTCGGGGACAGGCTAACCGGGGAGCTGTTTTTT
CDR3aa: CASFGDRLTGELFF

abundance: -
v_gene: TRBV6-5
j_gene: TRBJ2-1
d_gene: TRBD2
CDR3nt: TGTGCCAGCAGTCCAATAGCGGGAAGTGAGCAGTTCTTC
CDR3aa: CASSPIAGSEQFF

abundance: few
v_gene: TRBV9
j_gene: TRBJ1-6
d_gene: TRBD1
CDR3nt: TGTGCCAGCAGCGTAGGGTACAGGGGGAGTAATTCACCCCTCCACTTT
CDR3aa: CASSVGYRGSNSPLHF

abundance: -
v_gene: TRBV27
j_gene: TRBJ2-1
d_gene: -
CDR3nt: TGTGCCAGCAGTTTATCAATCCTATCTTCCTACAATGAGCAGTTCTTC
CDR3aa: CASSLSILSSYNEQFF

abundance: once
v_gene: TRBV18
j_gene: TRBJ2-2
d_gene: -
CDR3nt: TGTGCCAGCTCCCCTCGCAGGGGCCGGAACACCGGGGAGCTGTTTTTT
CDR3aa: CASSPRRGRNTGELFF

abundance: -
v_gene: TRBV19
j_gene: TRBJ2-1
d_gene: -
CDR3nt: TGTGCCAGTAGTATATCCTACAATGAGCAGTTCTTC
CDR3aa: CASSISYNEQFF

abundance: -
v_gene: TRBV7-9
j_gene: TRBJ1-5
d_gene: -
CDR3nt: TGTGCCAGCAGCCTCCCGGGTGGCAGCAATCAGCCCCAGCATTTT
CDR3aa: CASSLPGGSNQPQHF

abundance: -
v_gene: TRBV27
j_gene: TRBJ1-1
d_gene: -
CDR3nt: TGTGCCAGCAGGAAGAACACTGAAGCTTTCTTT
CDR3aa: CASRKNTEAFF

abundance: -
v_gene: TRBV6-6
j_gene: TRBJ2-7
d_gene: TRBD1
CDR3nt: TGTGCCAGCAGTTACTCCCGGACAGGCGGCGAGCAGTACTTC
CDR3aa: CASSYSRTGGEQYF

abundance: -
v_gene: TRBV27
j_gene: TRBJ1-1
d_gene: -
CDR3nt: TGTGCCAGCAGTTTACAAAGGCAGAACACTGAAGCTTTCTTT
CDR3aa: CASSLQRQNTEAFF

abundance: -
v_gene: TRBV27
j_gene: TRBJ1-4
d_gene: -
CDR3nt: TGTGCCAGCAGGGGTCTTGGGGGTGAAAAACTGTTTTTT
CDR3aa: CASRGLGGEKLFF

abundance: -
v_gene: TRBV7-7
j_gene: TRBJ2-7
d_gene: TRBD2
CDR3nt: TGTGCTAGCAGCCAAGGACTAGCGGGGGACTACGAGCAGTACTTC
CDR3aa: CASSQGLAGDYEQYF

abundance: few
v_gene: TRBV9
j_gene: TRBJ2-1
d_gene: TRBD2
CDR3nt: TGTGCCAGCAGCGGTAGCGGGGCCCCGGGCAATGAGCAGTTCTTC
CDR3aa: CASSGSGAPGNEQFF

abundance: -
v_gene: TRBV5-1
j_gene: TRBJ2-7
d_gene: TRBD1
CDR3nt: TGCGCCAGCAGCTTGGACCTACTTACAGGGGTAGCCTACGAGCAGTACTTC
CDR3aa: CASSLDLLTGVAYEQYF

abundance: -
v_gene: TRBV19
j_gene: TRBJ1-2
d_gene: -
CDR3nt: TGTGCCAGTAGTAACAGAGAATATGGCTACACCTTC
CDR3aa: CASSNREYGYTF

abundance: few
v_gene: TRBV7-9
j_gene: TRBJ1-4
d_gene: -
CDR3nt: TGTGCCAGCAGTCGGGATGAAAAACTGTTTTTT
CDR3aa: CASSRDEKLFF

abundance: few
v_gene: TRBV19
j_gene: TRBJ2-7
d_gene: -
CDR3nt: TGTGCCAGTAGTACCGGGGGACCCTACGAGCAGTACTTC
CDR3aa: CASSTGGPYEQYF

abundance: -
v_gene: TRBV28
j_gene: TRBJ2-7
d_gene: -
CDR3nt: TGTGCCAGCAAGGACTCGGAGGAGCAGTACTTC
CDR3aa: CASKDSEEQYF